A selection of T cell receptor beta chains follows, all from one sample in a study of CD8 T cell repertoires and HIV-1 epitope variants. These receptors have no known antigen. Method: immunoSEQ multiplex PCR; TCRdb's copy keeps in-frame clones and lacks some. Among thousands of clones listed, around 62% were seen once. Material for sequencing was cultured CD8+ T cells derived from PBMCs. The receptors were gathered from a male donor with HIV. The CDR3 runs from the conserved cysteine through the conserved F or W. The D gene is left open where the match is weak. Expanded clones get a size class; other rows say once, few or many, or leave the size out.

v_gene	abundance	j_gene	d_gene	CDR3aa	CDR3nt
TRBV28	medium-sized	TRBJ2-2	-	CASSLWAEGSTGELFF	TGTGCCAGCAGTTTGTGGGCGGAAGGGTCCACCGGGGAGCTGTTTTTT
TRBV6-5	-	TRBJ1-1	-	CASSYERMNTEAFF	TGTGCCAGCAGTTACGAACGGATGAACACTGAAGCTTTCTTT
TRBV29-1	-	TRBJ2-3	-	CSVEDGERETGDTQYF	TGCAGCGTTGAAGATGGCGAGCGGGAGACAGGGGATACGCAGTATTTT
TRBV11-2	-	TRBJ2-1	-	CASSLRDGSSSNEQFF	TGTGCCAGCAGCTTACGGGACGGTTCCTCAAGCAATGAGCAGTTCTTC
TRBV27	-	TRBJ1-1	TRBD1	CASILTGAMNTEAFF	TGTGCCAGCATTCTGACAGGGGCGATGAACACTGAAGCTTTCTTT
TRBV7-8	once	TRBJ1-1	-	CASSEFDNTLEAFF	TGTGCCAGCAGCGAATTCGACAACACCCTTGAAGCTTTCTTT
TRBV28	few	TRBJ1-1	TRBD1	CASWTGIMNTEAFF	TGTGCCAGCTGGACAGGGATCATGAACACTGAAGCTTTCTTT
TRBV7-7	-	TRBJ1-6	TRBD1	CASSSGQGNSPLHF	TGTGCCAGCAGCTCAGGACAGGGTAATTCACCCCTCCACTTT
TRBV2	few	TRBJ1-2	-	CASNGDLGRGNYGYTF	TGTGCCAGCAACGGGGACCTTGGCAGGGGCAACTATGGCTACACCTTC
TRBV6-5	-	TRBJ2-7	-	CASSYEGYEQYF	TGTGCCAGCAGTTACGAGGGCTACGAGCAGTACTTC
TRBV6-5	few	TRBJ1-5	-	CASSYTVTDQPQHF	TGTGCCAGCAGTTACACCGTAACTGATCAGCCCCAGCATTTT
TRBV6-5	-	TRBJ2-1	-	CASSYGITGEQFF	TGTGCCAGCAGTTACGGGATCACCGGTGAGCAGTTCTTC
TRBV7-9	-	TRBJ2-2	TRBD1	CASSFPAGGTGELFF	TGTGCCAGCAGCTTCCCGGCAGGGGGCACCGGGGAGCTGTTTTTT
TRBV5-8	-	TRBJ1-3	TRBD1	CASSFPGQRNTIYF	TGTGCCAGCAGCTTCCCGGGACAGAGAAACACCATATATTTT
TRBV29-1	-	TRBJ1-1	TRBD1	CSGDSNTEAFF	TGCAGCGGGGACAGTAACACTGAAGCTTTCTTT
TRBV6-5	-	TRBJ2-6	-	CASRRQATGANVLTF	TGTGCCAGCAGGAGACAGGCCACTGGGGCCAACGTCCTGACTTTC
TRBV4-1	-	TRBJ2-3	-	CASSQDQGGTQYF	TGCGCCAGCAGCCAAGATCAGGGGGGTACGCAGTATTTT
TRBV4-1	-	TRBJ2-5	-	CASSQAGGLGETQYF	TGCGCCAGCAGCCAAGCGGGGGGCTTAGGAGAGACCCAGTACTTC
TRBV29-1	-	TRBJ1-2	TRBD1	CSVDGQGIYGYTF	TGCAGCGTTGATGGACAGGGAATCTATGGCTACACCTTC
TRBV11-3	few	TRBJ1-1	-	CASSFAGNTEAFF	TGTGCCAGCAGCTTCGCCGGGAACACTGAAGCTTTCTTT
TRBV9	-	TRBJ2-7	TRBD2	CASLATSGYEQYF	TGTGCCAGCCTTGCGACTAGCGGGTACGAGCAGTACTTC
TRBV28	-	TRBJ2-1	-	CASSSVSSYNEQFF	TGTGCCAGCAGTTCTGTAAGCTCCTACAATGAGCAGTTCTTC
TRBV9	once	TRBJ2-2	TRBD1	CASSPPGTGGSGELFF	TGTGCCAGCAGCCCTCCCGGGACAGGGGGGTCCGGGGAGCTGTTTTTT
TRBV6-5	-	TRBJ2-2	TRBD2	CASSYSAGGNTGELFF	TGTGCCAGCAGTTACTCGGCGGGGGGGAACACCGGGGAGCTGTTTTTT
TRBV6-5	-	TRBJ1-1	-	CASSYKTGPGGTEAFF	TGTGCCAGCAGTTATAAAACAGGCCCCGGGGGCACTGAAGCTTTCTTT
TRBV9	few	TRBJ2-1	TRBD2	CASSPWTSGGREQFF	TGTGCCAGCAGCCCCTGGACTAGCGGGGGCCGGGAGCAGTTCTTC
TRBV27	once	TRBJ1-5	TRBD1	CASSFLGQGVPQPQHF	TGTGCCAGCAGTTTCTTGGGACAGGGGGTACCTCAGCCCCAGCATTTT
TRBV15	large	TRBJ2-5	-	CATSRDRRETQYF	TGTGCCACCAGCAGAGATCGGAGAGAGACCCAGTACTTC
TRBV6-1	-	TRBJ1-2	-	CASSEVDIASNYGYTF	TGTGCCAGCAGTGAAGTGGACATAGCTTCTAACTATGGCTACACCTTC
TRBV11-1	-	TRBJ2-7	TRBD1	CASAGTVTYEQYF	TGTGCCAGCGCCGGGACAGTGACCTACGAGCAGTACTTC
TRBV6-1	few	TRBJ2-2	TRBD1	CASSLGQHTGELFF	TGTGCCAGCAGTCTGGGACAGCACACCGGGGAGCTGTTTTTT
TRBV6-5	-	TRBJ2-1	TRBD2	CASSYSGLAGGNEQFF	TGTGCCAGCAGTTACTCGGGACTAGCGGGGGGGAATGAGCAGTTCTTC
TRBV28	-	TRBJ2-7	TRBD1	CASSWSLGQSLDEQYF	TGTGCCAGCAGTTGGTCACTGGGACAGAGCCTCGACGAGCAGTACTTC
TRBV9	-	TRBJ1-6	TRBD1	CASSVDTGGSPLHF	TGTGCCAGCAGCGTAGATACAGGGGGGTCACCCCTCCACTTT
TRBV5-4	-	TRBJ1-1	TRBD1	CASSLRDRGPTEAFF	TGTGCCAGCAGCTTGAGGGACAGGGGGCCCACTGAAGCTTTCTTT
TRBV9	-	TRBJ1-6	-	CASSVGSYNSPLHF	TGTGCCAGCAGCGTTGGTTCCTATAATTCACCCCTCCACTTT
TRBV29-1	-	TRBJ1-1	-	CSVVSLGGGTEAFF	TGCAGCGTTGTCAGCCTCGGTGGGGGCACTGAAGCTTTCTTT
TRBV5-1	-	TRBJ2-5	-	CASSLGQEETQYF	TGCGCCAGCAGCTTGGGACAGGAAGAGACCCAGTACTTC